This T cell receptor beta chain is drawn from a study of long-term antiretroviral therapy in people with HIV. Study outcomes and limitations: Pre-ART clonal expansions dominated every time point's repertoire. CDR3 length ranges were narrower in HIV repertoires than in controls.

This clone was detected once. The antigen is unknown. Donors needed at least one pre-ART PBMC sample plus at least two post-ART samples. Each HIV-infected participant was given treatment in the United States. With survey level as its setting, the immunoSEQ assay was v3.0. This table comes from immunoSEQ multiplex PCR, and its TCRdb copy is limited to in-frame clones, with some not included. The sample shows about 16,000 clones, 77% of them seen only once. Losses at the gene ends were 4 bases for V and 1 base for J; bases not matched to a gene: 8. Per germline, CDR1 SGHDN and CDR2 FVKESK. CDR3 length: 17 residues.

The source is a man in his forties with HIV. The rearrangement uses TRBV14 and TRBJ2-5, with 11 bases identical to TRBD2. The specimen was unsorted PBMCs, collected 2.1 years after starting antiretroviral therapy. The CDR3 loop reads CASSLLAGGPFQETQYF. The CDR3 coding sequence is TGTGCCAGCAGCCTATTAGCGGGGGGGCCCTTCCAAGAGACCCAGTACTTC.